The 6 T cell receptor beta chains presented below share a single source sample, sequenced in a study of blood T cell repertoires in COVID-19. Here immunoSEQ multiplex PCR was the method, and the copy in TCRdb shows in-frame clones only, minus some. This repertoire shows about 76,000 clones, around 87% found once; its top ten account for 12%. Material for sequencing was peripheral blood. These TCRs come from a human donor in a cohort sampled during active COVID-19.

The CDR3 loop is CASSQARGGNTEAFF. In DNA form, the CDR3 reads TGCGCCAGCAGCCAGGCGAGGGGGGGGAACACTGAAGCTTTCTTT. The V call is TRBV4-3, the J call TRBJ1-1, with TRBD1 as a possible D gene (6 bases). Germline values: CDR1 LGHNA, CDR2 YSLEER. Trimming stripped 3 bases from V and 1 base from J, with 12 bases between. The CDR3 contains 15 residues.

The gene calls are TRBV6-1 and TRBJ1-1; D is uncertain. This CDR3 contains 14 residues. V was shortened by 3 bases and J by 6 bases, with 14 bases between the two germline ends. Per germline, CDR1 MNHNS and CDR2 SASEGT. The CDR3 DNA is TGTGCCAGCAGTGAGGCTTACCGCGGGGCTGAAGCTTTCTTT. Translation: CASSEAYRGAEAFF.

This chain connects TRBV5-1 to TRBJ2-1; TRBD2 aligns across 7 bases. CDR1 SGHRS and CDR2 YFSETQ come from the germline V gene. V lost 6 bases, J lost 8 bases, and 8 bases stayed unmatched. This CDR3 spans 13 amino acids. This CDR3 reads CASTTGAGYEQFF. The CDR3 bases are TGCGCCAGCACCACGGGAGCGGGGTATGAGCAGTTCTTC.

This chain joins TRBV28 and TRBJ1-2, with TRBD1 as a possible D gene (5 bases). From germline, CDR1 is MDHEN and CDR2 SYDVKM. V was trimmed by 3 bases and J by 0 bases, leaving 17 bases between them. The CDR3 totals 17 residues. The CDR3 loop is CASSFYGAEAANYGYTF. The CDR3 bases are TGTGCCAGCAGTTTTTATGGGGCAGAGGCCGCTAACTATGGCTACACCTTC.

The chain has TRBV4-1 and TRBJ2-3; weak D call: TRBD1 (7 bases). The V end lost 4 bases, the J end lost 1 base, and 15 bases lay between the germline ends. Germline-derived CDR1 and CDR2 are MGHRA and YSYEKL. The CDR3 is made up of 16 amino acids. This CDR3 is CASSPDGGGRTDTQYF. Written as DNA, the CDR3 is TGCGCCAGCAGCCCGGACGGAGGGGGCCGCACAGATACGCAGTATTTT.

V usage is TRBV10-3 and J usage is TRBJ2-7; tentative D call: TRBD1 (5 bases). The V and J ends lost 5 bases and 7 bases respectively, with 12 bases between them. The CDR3 sequence is 12 residues long. Germline V gene lookup returns CDR1 ENHRY and CDR2 SYGVKD. The CDR3, as DNA: TGTGCCATCAGTACGGACAAAAAGGAGCAGTACTTC. It codes for CAISTDKKEQYF.